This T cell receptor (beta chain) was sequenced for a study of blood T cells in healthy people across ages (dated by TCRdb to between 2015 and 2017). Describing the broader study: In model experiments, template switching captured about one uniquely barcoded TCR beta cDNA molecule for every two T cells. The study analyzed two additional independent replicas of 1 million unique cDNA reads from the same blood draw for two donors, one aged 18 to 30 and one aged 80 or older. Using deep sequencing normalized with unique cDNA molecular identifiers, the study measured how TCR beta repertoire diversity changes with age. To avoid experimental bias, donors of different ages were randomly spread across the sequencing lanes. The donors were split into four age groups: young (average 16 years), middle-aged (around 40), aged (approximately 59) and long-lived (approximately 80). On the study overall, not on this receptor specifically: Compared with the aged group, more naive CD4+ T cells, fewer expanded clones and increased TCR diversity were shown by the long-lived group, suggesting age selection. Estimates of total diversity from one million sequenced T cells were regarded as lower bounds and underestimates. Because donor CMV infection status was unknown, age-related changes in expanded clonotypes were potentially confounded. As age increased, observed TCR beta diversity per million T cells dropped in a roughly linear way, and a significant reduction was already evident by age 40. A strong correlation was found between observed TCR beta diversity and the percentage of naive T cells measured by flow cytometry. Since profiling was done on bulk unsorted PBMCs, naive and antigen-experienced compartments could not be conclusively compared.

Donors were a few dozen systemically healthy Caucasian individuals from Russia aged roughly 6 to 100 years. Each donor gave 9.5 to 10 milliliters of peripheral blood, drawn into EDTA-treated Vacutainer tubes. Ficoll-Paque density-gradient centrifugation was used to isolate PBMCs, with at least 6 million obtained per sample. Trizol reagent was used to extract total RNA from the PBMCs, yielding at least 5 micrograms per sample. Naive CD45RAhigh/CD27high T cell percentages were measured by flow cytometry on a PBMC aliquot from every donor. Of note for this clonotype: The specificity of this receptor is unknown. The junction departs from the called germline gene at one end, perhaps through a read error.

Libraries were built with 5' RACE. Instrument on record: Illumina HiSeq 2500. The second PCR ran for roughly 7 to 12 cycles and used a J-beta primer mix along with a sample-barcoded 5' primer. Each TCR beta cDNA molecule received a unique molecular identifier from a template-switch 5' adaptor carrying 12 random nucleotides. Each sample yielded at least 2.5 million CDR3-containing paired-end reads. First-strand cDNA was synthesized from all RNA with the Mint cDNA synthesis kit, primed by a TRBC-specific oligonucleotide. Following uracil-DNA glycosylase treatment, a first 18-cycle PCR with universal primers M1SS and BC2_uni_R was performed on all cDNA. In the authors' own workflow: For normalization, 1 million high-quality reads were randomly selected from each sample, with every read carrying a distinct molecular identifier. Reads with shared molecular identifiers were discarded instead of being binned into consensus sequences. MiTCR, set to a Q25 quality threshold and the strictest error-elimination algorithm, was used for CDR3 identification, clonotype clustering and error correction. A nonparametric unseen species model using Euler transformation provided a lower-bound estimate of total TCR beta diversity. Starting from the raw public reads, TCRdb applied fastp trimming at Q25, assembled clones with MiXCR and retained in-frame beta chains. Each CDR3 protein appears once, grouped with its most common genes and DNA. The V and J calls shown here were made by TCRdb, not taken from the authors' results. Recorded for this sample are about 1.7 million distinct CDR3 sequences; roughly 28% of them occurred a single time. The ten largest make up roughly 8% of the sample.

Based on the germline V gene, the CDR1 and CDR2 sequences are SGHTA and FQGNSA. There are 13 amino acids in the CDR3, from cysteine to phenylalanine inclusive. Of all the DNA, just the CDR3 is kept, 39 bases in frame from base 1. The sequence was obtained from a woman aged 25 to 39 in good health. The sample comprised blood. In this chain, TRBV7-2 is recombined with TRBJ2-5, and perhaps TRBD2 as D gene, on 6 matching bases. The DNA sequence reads TGTGCCAGCAGCTTAAGGACGGGAGAGATCCAGTACTTC. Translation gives CASSLRTGEIQYF.